This is a list of T cell receptor beta chains from one sample in a study of graft-versus-host responses after intestinal transplantation. These receptors are not linked to any known antigen. Profiling relied on immunoSEQ multiplex PCR, and the TCRdb table lists in-frame clones only, not all of them. The table lists about 71,000 clones, 90% of them singletons. The specimen was unstimulated CD8+ T cells sorted from spleen or lymph node cells, collected before intestinal transplant. These receptors originate from a human donor who received an intestinal transplant. The CDR3 runs from the conserved cysteine through the conserved F or W. The order of the fields is D gene, J gene, clone size, V gene, CDR3 protein, CDR3 DNA. The D gene is left open where the match is weak. The size entry is marked missing in some rows and otherwise reads once, few, many or a size class.

d_call: -
j_call: TRBJ2-1
clone_size: -
v_call: TRBV25-1
cdr3_aa: CASSRDTAYNEQFF
cdr3_nt: TGTGCCAGCAGTCGGGACACCGCCTACAATGAGCAGTTCTTC

d_call: -
j_call: TRBJ2-1
clone_size: once
v_call: TRBV19
cdr3_aa: CASSLDTYNEQFF
cdr3_nt: TGTGCCAGTAGTCTTGACACCTACAATGAGCAGTTCTTC

d_call: TRBD1
j_call: TRBJ1-3
clone_size: -
v_call: TRBV2
cdr3_aa: CASTGQGNTIYF
cdr3_nt: TGTGCCAGCACGGGACAGGGAAACACCATATATTTT

d_call: -
j_call: TRBJ2-6
clone_size: -
v_call: TRBV21-1
cdr3_aa: CASSKDPIQGRYGSGANVLTF
cdr3_nt: TGTGCCAGCAGCAAAGACCCCATACAGGGGAGGTATGGGTCTGGGGCCAACGTCCTGACTTTC

d_call: -
j_call: TRBJ1-5
clone_size: few
v_call: TRBV6-5
cdr3_aa: CASSYGGYNQPQHF
cdr3_nt: TGTGCCAGCAGTTACGGCGGATACAATCAGCCCCAGCATTTT

d_call: -
j_call: TRBJ2-7
clone_size: -
v_call: TRBV20-1
cdr3_aa: CSAQRGYEQYF
cdr3_nt: TGCAGTGCCCAAAGGGGGTACGAGCAGTACTTC

d_call: -
j_call: TRBJ2-5
clone_size: -
v_call: TRBV7-9
cdr3_aa: CASSLDQIPRETQYF
cdr3_nt: TGTGCCAGCAGCTTAGATCAGATTCCTCGCGAGACCCAGTACTTC

d_call: -
j_call: TRBJ1-1
clone_size: -
v_call: TRBV13
cdr3_aa: CASRDETGLGTEAFF
cdr3_nt: TGTGCCAGCAGGGACGAAACAGGGCTCGGCACTGAAGCTTTCTTT

d_call: TRBD1
j_call: TRBJ2-1
clone_size: -
v_call: TRBV5-8
cdr3_aa: CASSSSPQGSEQFF
cdr3_nt: TGTGCCAGCAGCTCCTCCCCACAGGGGAGTGAGCAGTTCTTC

d_call: TRBD1
j_call: TRBJ2-7
clone_size: -
v_call: TRBV25-1
cdr3_aa: CASSEADRGHSYEQYF
cdr3_nt: TGTGCCAGCAGTGAAGCCGACAGGGGGCACTCCTACGAGCAGTACTTC

d_call: TRBD2
j_call: TRBJ2-5
clone_size: once
v_call: TRBV6-5
cdr3_aa: CASSYSLAGGETQYF
cdr3_nt: TGTGCCAGCAGTTACTCGCTAGCGGGGGGGGAGACCCAGTACTTC

d_call: -
j_call: TRBJ2-7
clone_size: -
v_call: TRBV5-6
cdr3_aa: CASSLREWSYEQYF
cdr3_nt: TGTGCCAGCAGCTTGAGGGAGTGGTCCTACGAGCAGTACTTC

d_call: TRBD2
j_call: TRBJ2-1
clone_size: -
v_call: TRBV9
cdr3_aa: CASSGQRGGYNEQFF
cdr3_nt: TGTGCCAGCAGCGGCCAGCGGGGGGGTTACAATGAGCAGTTCTTC

d_call: -
j_call: TRBJ2-7
clone_size: -
v_call: TRBV6-1
cdr3_aa: CASSDPGQYEQYF
cdr3_nt: TGTGCCAGCAGTGACCCGGGACAATACGAGCAGTACTTC

d_call: -
j_call: TRBJ2-5
clone_size: once
v_call: TRBV29-1
cdr3_aa: CSVEDPRAQETQYF
cdr3_nt: TGCAGCGTTGAAGATCCGAGAGCCCAAGAGACCCAGTACTTC

d_call: -
j_call: TRBJ2-3
clone_size: -
v_call: TRBV7-3
cdr3_aa: CASSVTGASEDTQYF
cdr3_nt: TGTGCCAGCAGCGTGACCGGGGCTAGCGAGGATACGCAGTATTTT

d_call: TRBD2
j_call: TRBJ2-3
clone_size: -
v_call: TRBV7-6
cdr3_aa: CASSLVGTSGADTQYF
cdr3_nt: TGTGCCAGCAGCTTAGTGGGGACTAGCGGGGCAGATACGCAGTATTTT

d_call: -
j_call: TRBJ1-1
clone_size: -
v_call: TRBV27
cdr3_aa: CASSPSGEPEAFF
cdr3_nt: TGTGCCAGCAGTCCCTCGGGGGAGCCTGAAGCTTTCTTT

d_call: TRBD1
j_call: TRBJ1-5
clone_size: -
v_call: TRBV27
cdr3_aa: CASSFGASGTGATEPQHF
cdr3_nt: TGTGCCAGCAGTTTCGGGGCGTCGGGGACAGGGGCGACGGAGCCCCAGCATTTT

d_call: -
j_call: TRBJ2-6
clone_size: -
v_call: TRBV6-5
cdr3_aa: CASSYSAGGANVLTF
cdr3_nt: TGTGCCAGCAGTTACTCGGCAGGTGGGGCCAACGTCCTGACTTTC

d_call: -
j_call: TRBJ1-2
clone_size: once
v_call: TRBV7-9
cdr3_aa: CASSAPILGNYGYTF
cdr3_nt: TGTGCCAGCAGCGCCCCCATACTAGGAAACTATGGCTACACCTTC

d_call: -
j_call: TRBJ1-5
clone_size: -
v_call: TRBV6-6
cdr3_aa: CASSLASPQSVQPQHF
cdr3_nt: TGTGCCAGCAGCCTAGCCAGCCCTCAGTCCGTTCAGCCCCAGCATTTT

d_call: TRBD1
j_call: TRBJ1-5
clone_size: -
v_call: TRBV2
cdr3_aa: CASSEVETGALLQPQHF
cdr3_nt: TGTGCCAGCAGTGAAGTGGAGACAGGGGCTTTACTTCAGCCCCAGCATTTT

d_call: TRBD2
j_call: TRBJ2-3
clone_size: -
v_call: TRBV6-1
cdr3_aa: CASSETLAGGSTDTQYF
cdr3_nt: TGTGCCAGCAGTGAAACCCTAGCGGGGGGATCGACAGATACGCAGTATTTT

d_call: TRBD2
j_call: TRBJ2-5
clone_size: once
v_call: TRBV5-1
cdr3_aa: CASSFSGLAFQETQYF
cdr3_nt: TGCGCCAGCAGCTTTTCCGGACTAGCCTTCCAAGAGACCCAGTACTTC

d_call: TRBD1
j_call: TRBJ2-1
clone_size: -
v_call: TRBV19
cdr3_aa: CASTPTGNDEQFF
cdr3_nt: TGTGCCAGTACCCCGACAGGGAATGATGAGCAGTTCTTC

d_call: -
j_call: TRBJ1-2
clone_size: -
v_call: TRBV5-1
cdr3_aa: CASSFAGNGYTF
cdr3_nt: TGCGCCAGCAGCTTCGCAGGGAACGGCTACACCTTC

d_call: -
j_call: TRBJ2-7
clone_size: -
v_call: TRBV29-1
cdr3_aa: CSVWLGSGEQYF
cdr3_nt: TGCAGCGTGTGGCTGGGGTCAGGGGAGCAGTACTTC

d_call: -
j_call: TRBJ1-1
clone_size: -
v_call: TRBV9
cdr3_aa: CASSAEGVAEAFF
cdr3_nt: TGTGCCAGCAGTGCGGAGGGTGTGGCTGAAGCTTTCTTT